This is a list of T cell receptor beta chains from one sample in a study of OX40 agonist ivuxolimab in advanced cancers. Sequenced by immunoSEQ multiplex PCR; TCRdb stores in-frame clones only, minus some. The sample lists fewer than 30,000 clones, approximately 80% seen once, with 32% in the top ten. The sample consisted of CD4+ or CD8+ T cells sorted from blood, taken in a trial of the OX40 agonist ivuxolimab. These receptors all come from an adult with an advanced solid tumor such as melanoma, head and neck, liver or kidney cancer. Each CDR3 is given with its conserved first and last residue. A D gene is named only where the DNA matches it firmly. Only some rows state a clone size, as once, few, many or a class for expanded clones.

j_call cdr3_length d_call v_call clone_size cdr3_nt cdr3_aa
TRBJ2-3 15 - TRBV19 - TGTGCCAGTAGTATATATGGCGGAGGCACAGATACGCAGTATTTT CASSIYGGGTDTQYF
TRBJ1-6 14 - TRBV11-1 medium-sized TGTGCCAGCAGCTTCAACGGAAATAATTCACCCCTCCACTTT CASSFNGNNSPLHF
TRBJ1-2 13 - TRBV2 - TGTGCCAGCACCCCGTTAGGGGGAGCTGGCTACACCTTC CASTPLGGAGYTF
TRBJ1-1 14 - TRBV6-5 - TGTGCCAGCAGTTACGCAAGGATGAACACTGAAGCTTTCTTT CASSYARMNTEAFF
TRBJ1-5 14 TRBD1 TRBV7-8 once TGTGCCAGCAGCTCGGGACAGGGCAATCAGCCCCAGCATTTT CASSSGQGNQPQHF
TRBJ1-5 15 - TRBV28 - TGTGCCAGCAGTTTATATCAGGGGTCAAATCAGCCCCAGCATTTT CASSLYQGSNQPQHF
TRBJ2-4 14 TRBD1 TRBV13 - TGTGCCAGCAGCTTGGGACAGACCAAAAACATTCAGTACTTC CASSLGQTKNIQYF
TRBJ2-2 17 - TRBV14 - TGTGCCAGCAGCCAAGATGCGGGCCGAGAGAACACCGGGGAGCTGTTTTTT CASSQDAGRENTGELFF
TRBJ2-7 17 - TRBV12-1 - - CASRFGGGTSGLHEQYF
TRBJ2-2 13 - TRBV5-4 - TGTGCCAGCAGCTTGGACCGAACCGGGGAGCTGTTTTTT CASSLDRTGELFF
TRBJ2-5 15 - TRBV7-9 - TGTGCCAGCAGCTTAGTTGCCAGTTACCAAGAGACCCAGTACTTC CASSLVASYQETQYF
TRBJ1-1 16 TRBD1 TRBV2 once TGTGCCAGCAGTGACGGGTGGGACAGGGCGAACACTGAAGCTTTCTTT CASSDGWDRANTEAFF
TRBJ2-1 17 TRBD2 TRBV27 - TGTGCCAGCAGTTTAAAACGGGACTATGATGGTTACAATGAGCAGTTCTTC CASSLKRDYDGYNEQFF
TRBJ2-3 18 TRBD2 TRBV15 few TGTGCCACCAGCAGAGAACGAGTTAGCGGGAGTCTGACAGATACGCAGTATTTT CATSRERVSGSLTDTQYF
TRBJ2-7 16 TRBD2 TRBV4-1 once TGCGCCAGCAGCCACGACCTAGCGGGCGACTCCTACGAGCAGTACTTC CASSHDLAGDSYEQYF
TRBJ1-6 16 TRBD1 TRBV5-1 - TGCGCCAGCAGCTTGGCCGGACAGGGCGCCAATTCACCCCTCCACTTT CASSLAGQGANSPLHF
TRBJ2-1 11 - TRBV9 - TGTGCCAGCAGAGCCAACAATGAGCAGTTCTTC CASRANNEQFF
TRBJ2-1 19 TRBD2 TRBV4-2 - TGTGCCAGCAGCCAAGATTACGCTAGCGGGGGGGCGGCTCGCAATGAGCAGTTCTTC CASSQDYASGGAARNEQFF
TRBJ2-1 18 TRBD1 TRBV7-7 - TGTGCTAGCAGCGCCGGACCCGCCGGGACAGGGGGCTTTAATGAGCAGTTCTTC CASSAGPAGTGGFNEQFF
TRBJ2-7 15 - TRBV6-1 few TGTGCCAGCAAACCCTCAGGGACGTCCCCCTACGAGCAGTACTTC CASKPSGTSPYEQYF
TRBJ2-7 13 - TRBV6-6 - TGTGCCAGCAGTTTTACAGAAACCTACGAGCAGTACTTC CASSFTETYEQYF
TRBJ2-5 18 TRBD1 TRBV5-6 - TGTGCCAGCAGCGTCTCCGGGACAGGGAACCCCGCATGGGAGACCCAGTACTTC CASSVSGTGNPAWETQYF
TRBJ1-2 14 - TRBV6-5 - TGTGCCAGCAGTCCCGCAGGGAACCACTATGGCTACACCTTC CASSPAGNHYGYTF
TRBJ1-2 14 - TRBV30 once TGTGCCTGGACTACAGGGTTAGTCCACTATGGCTACACCTTC CAWTTGLVHYGYTF
TRBJ2-5 13 - TRBV5-5 - TGTGCCAGCAGCCGGGATCGCGGAGAGACCCAGTACTTC CASSRDRGETQYF
TRBJ1-1 14 - TRBV4-1 - TGCGCCAGCAGCCCGCTGGGGGCTGGGACTGAAGCTTTCTTT CASSPLGAGTEAFF
TRBJ1-2 12 - TRBV21-1 few TGTGCCAGCAGCACCCTAAGGGCTGGCTACACCTTC CASSTLRAGYTF
TRBJ2-3 15 - TRBV2 few TGTGCCAGCAGTGAAGGTCGGACTAGCACAGATACGCAGTATTTT CASSEGRTSTDTQYF
TRBJ2-1 15 TRBD2 TRBV28 few TGTGCCAGCAAACTCGGACTAGCGGGAGGCGGGGAGCAGTTCTTC CASKLGLAGGGEQFF
TRBJ1-4 15 - TRBV15 - TGTGCCACCAGCTACGAGGGGGCAACTAATGAAAAACTGTTTTTT CATSYEGATNEKLFF
TRBJ2-7 16 - TRBV15 - TGTGCCACCAGCAGTGGCCGGGGGGCAGTCTCCTACGAGCAGTACTTC CATSSGRGAVSYEQYF
TRBJ2-1 15 - TRBV4-1 once TGCGCCAGCAGCCAAGTGGCCTCGCCCATCAATGAGCAGTTCTTC CASSQVASPINEQFF
TRBJ2-6 14 - TRBV4-1 once TGCGCCAGCAGCCAAGCCCCTGGGGCCAACGTCCTGACTTTC CASSQAPGANVLTF
TRBJ2-7 12 TRBD1 TRBV2 - TGTGCCAGCGAAGAAGACAGGGACGAGCAGTACTTC CASEEDRDEQYF
TRBJ2-7 14 TRBD2 TRBV28 - TGTGCCAGCGGACTAGCGCTCCCGGGTGGCGAGCAGTACTTC CASGLALPGGEQYF
TRBJ2-1 16 TRBD2 TRBV7-6 - TGTGCCAGCAGCTTAGTGGGGGGGGTCCCATACAATGAGCAGTTCTTC CASSLVGGVPYNEQFF
TRBJ2-1 14 - TRBV6-5 - TGTGCCAGCAGTCGCAGGGAGTCCTACAATGAGCAGTTCTTC CASSRRESYNEQFF
TRBJ2-3 14 - TRBV19 few TGTGCCAGTAGTATAGACGCAGGGACAGATACGCAGTATTTT CASSIDAGTDTQYF
TRBJ2-1 15 - TRBV5-1 few TGCGCCAGCAGCCCGTGGACGGAATCCTACAATGAGCAGTTCTTC CASSPWTESYNEQFF
TRBJ1-5 15 - TRBV28 - TGTGCCAGCAGTGGGGGCAGGGAGTGGGATCAGCCCCAGCATTTT CASSGGREWDQPQHF
TRBJ2-5 15 - TRBV28 - TGTGCCAGCAGTTTATCTATCGACTATAAAGAGACCCAGTACTTC CASSLSIDYKETQYF
TRBJ1-5 12 - TRBV19 once TGTGCCAGTAGCCCAAGGGTTGATCCCCAGCATTTT CASSPRVDPQHF
TRBJ2-5 16 - TRBV7-5 - TGTGCCAGAAGCCGCCCGATTTGGCCCCGGCAAGAGACCCAGTACTTC CARSRPIWPRQETQYF
TRBJ2-1 18 TRBD2 TRBV9 - TGTGCCAGCAGCGTAGAACGAGGTGGAGCGGGAGGGTACAATGAGCAGTTCTTC CASSVERGGAGGYNEQFF
TRBJ2-3 13 TRBD1 TRBV6-5 - TGTGCCAGCAGGACAGGGTCGGGAGATACGCAGTATTTT CASRTGSGDTQYF
TRBJ2-7 14 TRBD1 TRBV7-9 medium-sized TGTGCCAGCAGCCAACAGGGGACGATGGACGAGCAGTACTTC CASSQQGTMDEQYF